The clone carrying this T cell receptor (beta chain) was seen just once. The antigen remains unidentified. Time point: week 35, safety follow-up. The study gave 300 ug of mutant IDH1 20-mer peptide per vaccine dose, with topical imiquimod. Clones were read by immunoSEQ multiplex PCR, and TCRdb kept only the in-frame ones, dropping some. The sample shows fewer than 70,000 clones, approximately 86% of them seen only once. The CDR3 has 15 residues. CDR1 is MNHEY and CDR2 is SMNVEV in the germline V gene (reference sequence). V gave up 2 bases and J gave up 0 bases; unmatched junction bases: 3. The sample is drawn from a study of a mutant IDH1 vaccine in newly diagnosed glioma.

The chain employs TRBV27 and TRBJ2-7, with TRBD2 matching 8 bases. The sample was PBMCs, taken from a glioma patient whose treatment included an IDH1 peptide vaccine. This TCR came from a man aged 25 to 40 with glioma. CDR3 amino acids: CASSLLGGGSYEQYF. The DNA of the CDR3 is TGTGCCAGCAGTTTACTCGGGGGGGGCTCCTACGAGCAGTACTTC.